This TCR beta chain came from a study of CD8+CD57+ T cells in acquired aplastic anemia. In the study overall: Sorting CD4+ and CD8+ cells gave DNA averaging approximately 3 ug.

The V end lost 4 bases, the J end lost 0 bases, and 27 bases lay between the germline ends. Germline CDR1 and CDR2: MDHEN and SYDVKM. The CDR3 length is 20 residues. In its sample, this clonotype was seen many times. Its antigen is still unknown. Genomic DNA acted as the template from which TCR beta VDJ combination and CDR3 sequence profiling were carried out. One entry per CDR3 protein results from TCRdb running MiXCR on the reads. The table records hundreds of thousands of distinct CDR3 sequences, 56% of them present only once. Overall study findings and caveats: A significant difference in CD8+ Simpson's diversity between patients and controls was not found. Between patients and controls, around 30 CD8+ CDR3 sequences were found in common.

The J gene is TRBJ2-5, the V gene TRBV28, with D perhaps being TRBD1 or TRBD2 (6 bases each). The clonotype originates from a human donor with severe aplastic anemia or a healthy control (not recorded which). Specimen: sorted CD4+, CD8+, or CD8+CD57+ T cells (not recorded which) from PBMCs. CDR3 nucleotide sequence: TGTGCCAGCAGTTCCAGCCCCGGGGGCCCCTCTTTCCCTTACCAAGAGACCCAGTACTTC. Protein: CASSSSPGGPSFPYQETQYF.